One and the same sample provided the 25 T cell receptor beta chains below, sequenced in a study of naive and memory T cell subsets. An equimolar mix of two oligonucleotides served as the beta constant-region primer for TRBC1 and TRBC2. TCRdb passed the UMI-ligation and nested PCR reads through MiXCR, listing each CDR3 protein once. The sample has about 21,000 distinct CDR3 sequences, around 10% seen once. The source material was central memory CD8+ T cells from blood. These receptors were obtained from a human donor in good health.

This clonotype was found many times. The CDR3 loop is CASSLGQYNSPLHF. In DNA form, the CDR3 reads TGTGCCAGCAGTTTAGGACAGTATAATTCACCCCTCCACTTT. This chain joins TRBV28 and TRBJ1-6; TRBD1 might be the D (6 bases). Germline values: CDR1 MDHEN, CDR2 SYDVKM. V lost 2 bases and J 4 bases, leaving 6 bases between the germline ends. The CDR3 covers 14 residues.

This clonotype was seen a handful of times. CDR3 amino acids: CASSFGSLAEAFF. CDR3 bases: TGTGCCAGCAGTTTCGGCTCTCTCGCTGAAGCTTTCTTT. The rearrangement links TRBV27 to TRBJ1-1; D is unclear. CDR3 length: 13 amino acids. The V end was cut by 3 bases, the J end by 6 bases, with 11 bases between. Per germline, CDR1 MNHEY and CDR2 SMNVEV (reference sequence).

In DNA form, the CDR3 reads TGTGCCAGCAGTCCCGCCGCGGACAGGGGATCCGGGGAGCTGTTTTTT. Translation: CASSPAADRGSGELFF. The chain has TRBV28 and TRBJ2-2; 9 positions match TRBD1. CDR3 size: 16 residues. Germline assignment: CDR1 MDHEN and CDR2 SYDVKM. Germline trimming cut 5 bases from V and 6 bases from J; bases unmatched to any gene: 10.

As for this clonotype: This is likely a read error, given that the CDR3 carries no conserved phenylalanine or tryptophan at its end. This sequence joins TRBV7-9 and TRBJ1-2; 7 bases are shared with TRBD1. With V trimmed by 4 bases and J by 5 bases, 4 bases remained unmatched. Germline V gene lookup returns CDR1 SEHNR and CDR2 FQNEAQ (reference sequence). The CDR3 runs 13 residues. This chain's CDR3 is CASSSGQIYGYTS. CDR3 sequence (DNA): TGTGCCAGCAGCTCGGGACAGATTTATGGCTACACCTCC.

The chain carries TRBV28 and TRBJ1-5; D is undetermined. The length of the CDR3 is 14 residues. Trimming removed 2 bases at V and 3 bases at J, with 8 bases between. Germline V gene data show CDR1 as MDHEN and CDR2 as SYDVKM. The CDR3 here is CASSLGRINQPQHF. The DNA of the CDR3 is TGTGCCAGCAGTTTAGGACGGATCAATCAGCCCCAGCATTTT.

The chain combines TRBV19 with TRBJ1-3; D not resolved. CDR1 and CDR2 from the germline V gene are LNHDA and SQIVND (reference sequence). The CDR3 spans 12 residues. Trimming left V 5 bases short and J 3 bases short, with 5 bases between. CDR3 sequence reads: CASSLFGNTIYF. The CDR3 nucleotides are TGTGCCAGTAGTTTGTTTGGAAACACCATATATTTT. The whole variable domain, remainder taken from reference TRBV19 and TRBJ1-3, is DGGITQSPKYLFRKEGQNVTLSCEQNLNHDAMYWYRQDPGQGLRLIYYSQIVNDFQKGDIAEGYSVSREKKESFPLTVTSAQKNPTAFYLCASSLFGNTIYFGEGSWLTVV.

This clonotype is medium-sized in the sample. The genes are TRBV27 and TRBJ2-7, with TRBD2 as a possible D gene (6 bases). Deletions cut 5 bases from V and 0 bases from J, with 8 bases between. CDR1 is MNHEY, CDR2 SMNVEV, per germline (reference sequence). The CDR3 totals 13 residues. The CDR3 nucleotides are TGTGCCAGCAGTGCGGGGAACTCCTACGAGCAGTACTTC. Its translation is CASSAGNSYEQYF.

This clonotype was counted at least ten times. V gene TRBV9 combines with J gene TRBJ2-7; TRBD2 matches 8 bases. Per the germline V gene, CDR1 is SGDLS and CDR2 is YYNGEE. The CDR3 contains 15 residues. V dropped 3 bases and J dropped 4; count of bases not matched to a gene: 9. The CDR3 loop is CASSDPSGSRYEQYF. CDR3 nucleotides: TGTGCCAGCAGCGATCCTAGCGGGTCCCGATACGAGCAGTACTTC.

The chain recombines TRBV5-1 with TRBJ2-7, with D perhaps being TRBD1 or TRBD2 (5 bases each). Germline V gene data show CDR1 as SGHRS and CDR2 as YFSETQ. V was clipped by 6 bases and J by 3 bases, with 10 bases between them. CDR3 length: 12 amino acids. CDR3 residues: CASIWDGYEQYF. The CDR3 DNA is TGCGCCAGCATCTGGGACGGCTACGAGCAGTACTTC.

This clonotype appeared a few times. CDR3 sequence (DNA): TGTGCCAGCAGTCCCCCCGGGGGGATCTCTGGGGCCAACGTCCTGACTTTC. It specifies CASSPPGGISGANVLTF. The chain has TRBV27 and TRBJ2-6; 7 bases line up with TRBD2. Germline V lookup: CDR1 MNHEY, CDR2 SMNVEV (reference sequence). Trimming took 5 bases from V and 0 from J; bases not matched to a gene: 7. This CDR3 is built from 17 residues.

The V and J genes are TRBV29-1 and TRBJ2-7, with 7 bases lining up with TRBD1. Germline-derived CDR1 and CDR2 are SQVTM and ANQGSEA. CDR3 size: 14 residues. V trimming: 7 bases; J trimming: 1 base; junction bases outside the gene matches: 10. The CDR3 coding sequence is TGCAGCGCCCGACTCCGGGACAGATCCTACGAGCAGTACTTC. Protein sequence: CSARLRDRSYEQYF.

This chain connects TRBV5-5 to TRBJ1-5; TRBD1 is a possible D gene (5 bases). Looked up from germline, CDR1 is SGHKS and CDR2 is YYEKEE (reference sequence). The CDR3 runs to 16 residues. V was trimmed by 0 bases and J by 1 base, leaving 11 bases between them. The CDR3 DNA sequence: TGTGCCAGCAGCTTGGCTGGGGGGTTAAGCAATCAGCCCCAGCATTTT. Its translation: CASSLAGGLSNQPQHF.

V and J are TRBV5-1 and TRBJ2-7; D is ambiguous. The CDR3 has 17 residues. V dropped 2 bases and J dropped 3 bases, with 21 bases sitting between them. Germline CDR1 reads SGHRS; CDR2 reads YFSETQ. CDR3 sequence: CASSFSVPQRHIYEQYF. CDR3 nucleotide sequence: TGCGCCAGCAGCTTCTCGGTACCCCAACGCCACATCTACGAGCAGTACTTC.

In this sample, this clonotype turned up many times. J is TRBJ2-3 and V is TRBV15; D call uncertain. The CDR3 extends over 15 amino acids. Germline lookup yields CDR1 LNHNV and CDR2 YYDKDF (reference sequence). V dropped 2 bases and J dropped 0 bases, with 9 bases sitting between them. The CDR3 DNA sequence: TGTGCCACCAGCAGATCCTACAGTAGCACAGATACGCAGTATTTT. As protein: CATSRSYSSTDTQYF.

This clonotype was found a few times. CDR3 loop: CATSDRQGGTGELFF. Written as DNA, the CDR3 is TGTGCCACCAGTGATCGGCAGGGAGGCACCGGGGAGCTGTTTTTT. The J gene is TRBJ2-2, the V gene TRBV24-1; D perhaps matches TRBD2 (6 bases). Germline lookup yields CDR1 KGHDR and CDR2 SFDVKD. V was cut by 3 bases and J by 4 bases, with 11 bases left in between. This CDR3 is 15 amino acids long.

The V and J genes are TRBV5-1 and TRBJ2-1; maybe TRBD1 (6 bases). V lost 7 bases and J 3 bases, leaving 11 bases between the germline ends. This CDR3 spans 13 amino acids. Germline V gives CDR1 SGHRS, CDR2 YFSETQ. Here the CDR3 reads CASSEDSYNEQFF. The CDR3, as DNA: TGCGCCAGCTCCGAGGACAGCTACAATGAGCAGTTCTTC.

The V and J genes are TRBV10-3 and TRBJ1-1, with a possible D match to TRBD1 (6 bases). The ends were cut back, 2 bases at V and 0 bases at J, with 16 bases in the middle. The CDR3 is 17 amino acids. Germline values: CDR1 ENHRY, CDR2 SYGVKD. CDR3 region: CAISELGAGLLNTEAFF. In DNA form, the CDR3 reads TGTGCCATCAGTGAGCTGGGGGCAGGGCTCTTGAACACTGAAGCTTTCTTT.

This clonotype appeared a few times. This chain links TRBV20-1 with TRBJ2-7; TRBD2 matches at 8 bases. The CDR3 is made up of 13 amino acids. V shed 6 bases, J shed 5 bases, and the junction held 9 bases outside the gene matches. Germline V gene data show CDR1 as DFQATT and CDR2 as SNEGSKA (reference sequence). The CDR3 is CSAPAGGRDEQYF. CDR3 DNA sequence: TGCAGTGCCCCCGCGGGAGGACGCGACGAGCAGTACTTC.

The V call is TRBV20-1, the J call TRBJ2-2; D is undetermined. The CDR3 runs to 16 residues. Germline-derived CDR1 and CDR2 are DFQATT and SNEGSKA (reference sequence). V gave up 0 bases and J gave up 5 bases, with 16 bases separating them. Written as DNA, the CDR3 is TGCAGTGCTAGAGATGTAAAGCGCCTGGGGACCGGGGAGCTGTTTTTT. As protein: CSARDVKRLGTGELFF.

This chain uses TRBV5-4 with TRBJ2-7; D is unclear. The germline V gene has CDR1 SGHNT and CDR2 YYREEE (reference sequence). The V end lost 5 bases, the J end lost 3 bases, and 9 bases lay between the germline ends. The length of the CDR3 is 12 residues. The CDR3 loop is CASSSYSYEQYF. For the CDR3, the DNA is TGTGCCAGCAGTTCCTACAGCTACGAGCAGTACTTC.

At least ten counts were recorded for this clonotype. The V gene is TRBV7-9, the J gene TRBJ2-3; no firm D call. The CDR3 is 15 amino acids. Germline V gives CDR1 SEHNR, CDR2 FQNEAQ (reference sequence). The V end was cut by 5 bases, the J end by 2 bases, with 14 bases between. This CDR3 is CASSQRDSYTDTQYF. Here the CDR3 DNA reads TGTGCCAGCAGCCAACGAGACTCCTACACAGATACGCAGTATTTT.

This clonotype was seen a handful of times. This sequence joins TRBV29-1 and TRBJ2-5; D may be TRBD2 (5 bases). Looked up from germline, CDR1 is SQVTM and CDR2 is ANQGSEA. Trimming took off 0 bases at V and 2 bases at J, with 16 bases between the two ends. This CDR3 has 16 amino acids. This chain's CDR3 is CSVEDWSGLSQETQYF. The CDR3 DNA follows: TGCAGCGTTGAAGATTGGAGTGGACTCTCTCAAGAGACCCAGTACTTC. The full variable domain, in which reference TRBV29-1 and TRBJ2-5 provide the parts outside the CDR3, is SAVISQKPSRDICQRGTSLTIQCQVDSQVTMMFWYRQQPGQSLTLIATANQGSEATYESGFVIDKFPISRPNLTFSTLTVSNMSPEDSSIYLCSVEDWSGLSQETQYFGPGTRLLVL.

This sequence joins TRBV11-2 and TRBJ2-1; TRBD2 matches at 14 bases. CDR1 SGHAT and CDR2 FQNNGV come from the germline V gene. V dropped 5 bases and J dropped 8; count of bases not matched to a gene: 8. The CDR3 runs 16 residues. This CDR3 reads CASSTEGLAGVDEQFF. The CDR3 DNA reads as TGTGCCAGCAGCACCGAGGGACTAGCGGGAGTTGATGAGCAGTTCTTC.

This clonotype showed up many times. CDR3 sequence reads: CASSQPEGRRYQETQYF. Here the CDR3 DNA reads TGTGCCAGCAGTCAACCGGAGGGGAGAAGGTACCAAGAGACCCAGTACTTC. The genes are TRBV7-6 and TRBJ2-5, with D possibly being TRBD2 (6 bases). The CDR3 is made up of 17 amino acids. Trimming stripped 6 bases from V and 0 bases from J, with 20 bases between. Per germline, CDR1 SGHVS and CDR2 FNYEAQ.

In this sample, this clonotype turned up many times. V is TRBV10-3 and J is TRBJ1-2, with no clear D. This CDR3 has 14 amino acids. Germline-derived CDR1 and CDR2 are ENHRY and SYGVKD. Trimming cost V 3 bases and J 1 base, with 9 bases left between them. CDR3 coding DNA: TGTGCCATCAGTGAATTGCCCGTTAACTATGGCTACACCTTC. It encodes CAISELPVNYGYTF.